This T cell receptor (beta chain) was documented in a study of type 1 regulatory T cells. The overall study: This in vitro CD4 product, T-allo10, is enriched for Tr1 cells and alloantigen-specific.

The CDR3 runs 15 residues. Germline CDR1 reads KGHSH; CDR2 reads LQKENI. Trimming cost V 3 bases and J 4 bases, with 15 bases left between them. On this clonotype: Its specificity is unknown.

MiXCR, applied by TCRdb to the reads, yields one record per CDR3 protein. The sample shows 20,000 to 25,000 distinct CDR3 sequences, around half of them seen only once. The chain combines TRBV18 with TRBJ1-1, with D perhaps TRBD1 (5 bases). Source material: cultured T cells, either the whole culture or a sorted T cell fraction (not recorded which). This receptor was obtained from a human donor in good health. CDR3 residues: CASSPALGQGTEAFF. For the CDR3, the DNA is TGTGCCAGCTCACCCGCACTCGGGCAGGGCACTGAAGCTTTCTTT.